This T cell receptor beta chain was recorded in a study of T cell repertoires in cytomegalovirus infection. Whole-study context: Signatures in public TCR beta sequences pointed to both CMV infection and matching HLA type. Study findings and constraints: HLA-C-restricted TCR beta clonotypes specific for CMV led the ex vivo response. Summed frequency of shared TCR beta families picked out CMV carriers who also had the relevant HLA.

Trimming stripped 4 bases from V and 8 bases from J, with 11 bases between. The CDR3 loop spans 12 amino acids. TCRdb re-analysed the reads in MiXCR, keeping a single row per CDR3 protein. The table lists 450,000 to 600,000 distinct CDR3 sequences, over 9% of them singletons. This clonotype was found many times. The antigen remains undetermined. The sequenced sample consisted of PBMCs. This chain connects TRBV12-3 or TRBV12-4 to TRBJ1-2; TRBD1 is a possible D gene (5 bases). The sequence was obtained from a human donor in good health (CMV status not recorded). Some clones in this sample may be carry-over from other donors' samples. This CDR3 is CASSSRVGGYTF. The CDR3 DNA is TGTGCCAGCAGTTCCAGGGTGGGAGGCTACACCTTC.